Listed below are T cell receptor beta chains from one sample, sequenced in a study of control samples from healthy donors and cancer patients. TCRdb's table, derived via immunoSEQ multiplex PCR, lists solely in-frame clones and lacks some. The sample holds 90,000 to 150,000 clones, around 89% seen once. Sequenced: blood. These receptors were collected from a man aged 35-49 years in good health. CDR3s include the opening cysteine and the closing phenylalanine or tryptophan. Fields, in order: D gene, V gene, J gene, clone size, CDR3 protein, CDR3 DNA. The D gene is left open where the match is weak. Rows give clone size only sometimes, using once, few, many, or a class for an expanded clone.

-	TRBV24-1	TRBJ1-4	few	CATSDLGGKGWGEKLFF	TGTGCCACCAGTGATTTGGGGGGGAAGGGATGGGGTGAAAAACTGTTTTTT
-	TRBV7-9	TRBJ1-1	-	CASSSPRTVNTEAFF	TGTGCCAGCAGCTCCCCACGGACAGTGAACACTGAAGCTTTCTTT
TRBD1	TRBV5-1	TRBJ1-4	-	CASSPQGAPNEKLFF	TGCGCCAGCAGCCCACAGGGGGCACCTAATGAAAAACTGTTTTTT
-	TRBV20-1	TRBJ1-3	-	CSASKGPISGNTIYF	TGCAGTGCTAGTAAGGGCCCAATCTCTGGAAACACCATATATTTT
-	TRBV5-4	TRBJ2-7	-	CASRPGEQYEQYF	TGTGCCAGCAGGCCCGGAGAACAGTACGAGCAGTACTTC
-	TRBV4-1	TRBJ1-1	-	CASSQGLYRANTEAFF	TGCGCCAGCAGCCAAGGACTATACAGGGCGAACACTGAAGCTTTCTTT
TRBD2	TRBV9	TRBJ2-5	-	CASSVGAREGETQYF	TGTGCCAGCAGCGTAGGGGCCCGGGAGGGGGAGACCCAGTACTTC
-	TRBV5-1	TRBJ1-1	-	CASSLTTPNTEAFF	TGCGCCAGCAGCCTAACGACCCCGAACACTGAAGCTTTCTTT
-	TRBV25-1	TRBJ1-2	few	CASTPGALGGYTF	TGTGCCAGCACCCCGGGGGCATTGGGGGGCTACACCTTC
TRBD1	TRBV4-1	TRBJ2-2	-	CASSQGPLDRSAGELFF	TGCGCCAGCAGCCAAGGACCCTTGGACAGGTCCGCCGGGGAGCTGTTTTTT
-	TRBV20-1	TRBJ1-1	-	CSASRDQTLNTEAFF	TGCAGTGCTAGTCGGGACCAGACCCTGAACACTGAAGCTTTCTTT
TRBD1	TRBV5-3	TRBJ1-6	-	CARSHPTAETGYSPLHF	TGTGCCAGAAGCCACCCTACCGCCGAGACAGGGTATTCACCCCTCCACTTT
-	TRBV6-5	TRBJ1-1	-	CASSYSRGSNTEAFF	TGTGCCAGCAGTTACTCGAGGGGATCGAACACTGAAGCTTTCTTT
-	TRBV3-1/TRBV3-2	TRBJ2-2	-	CASSQGQGQTGELFF	TGTGCCAGCAGCCAAGGGCAGGGTCAAACCGGGGAGCTGTTTTTT
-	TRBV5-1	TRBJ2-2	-	CASSFELATITGELFF	TGCGCCAGCAGCTTCGAACTAGCTACAATCACCGGGGAGCTGTTTTTT
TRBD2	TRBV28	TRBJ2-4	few	CASSPNSPGLKNIQYF	TGTGCCAGCAGTCCAAACTCTCCGGGACTAAAAAACATTCAGTACTTC
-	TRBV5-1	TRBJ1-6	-	CASSLQESYNSPLHF	TGCGCCAGCAGCTTGCAGGAATCTTATAATTCACCCCTCCACTTT
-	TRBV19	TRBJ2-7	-	CASSIGQQIPYEQYF	TGTGCCAGTAGTATAGGTCAACAGATACCCTACGAGCAGTACTTC
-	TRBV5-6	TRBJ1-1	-	CASSAGPPVNTEAFF	TGTGCCAGCAGCGCGGGACCGCCCGTTAACACTGAAGCTTTCTTT
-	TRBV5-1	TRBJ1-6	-	CASSFTQTSYNSPLHF	TGCGCCAGCAGTTTTACCCAGACCTCCTATAATTCACCCCTCCACTTT
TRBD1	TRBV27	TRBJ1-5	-	CASRGQGEWPQHF	TGTGCCAGCAGGGGACAGGGAGAATGGCCCCAGCATTTT
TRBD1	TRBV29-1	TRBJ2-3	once	CSVGGQGASDTQYF	TGCAGCGTGGGGGGACAGGGAGCCTCAGATACGCAGTATTTT
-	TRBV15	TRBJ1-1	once	CATSRDTVQVNTEAFF	TGTGCCACCAGCAGAGATACCGTACAGGTGAACACTGAAGCTTTCTTT
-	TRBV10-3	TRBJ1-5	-	CAISVSGDNQPQHF	TGTGCCATCAGTGTGTCGGGAGACAATCAGCCCCAGCATTTT
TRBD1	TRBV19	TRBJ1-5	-	CASSGQGDQPQHF	TGTGCCAGTAGTGGGCAGGGGGATCAGCCCCAGCATTTT
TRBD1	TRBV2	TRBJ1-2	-	CASSPQGTNYGYTF	TGTGCCAGCAGTCCACAGGGGACCAACTATGGCTACACCTTC
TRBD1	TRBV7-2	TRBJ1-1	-	CASSTRDRDRAFF	TGTGCCAGCAGCACCCGGGACAGGGACCGAGCTTTCTTT
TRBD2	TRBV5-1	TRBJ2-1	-	CASSLSTSGGYNEQFF	TGCGCCAGCAGCTTGAGCACTAGCGGGGGCTACAATGAGCAGTTCTTC
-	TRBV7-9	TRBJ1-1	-	CASSLAGKNTEAFF	TGTGCCAGCAGCTTAGCGGGCAAAAACACTGAAGCTTTCTTT
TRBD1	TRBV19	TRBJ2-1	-	CASSSPGQGFNEQFF	TGTGCCAGTAGTTCCCCGGGACAGGGGTTCAATGAGCAGTTCTTC
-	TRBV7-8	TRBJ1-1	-	CASSLFGGGYTEAFF	TGTGCCAGCAGCTTATTTGGGGGTGGGTACACTGAAGCTTTCTTT
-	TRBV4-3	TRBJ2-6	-	CASSQDFQGILANVLTF	TGCGCCAGCAGCCAAGATTTCCAGGGGATCTTGGCCAACGTCCTGACTTTC
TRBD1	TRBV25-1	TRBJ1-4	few	CASSDYQGATNEKLFF	TGTGCCAGCAGTGATTACCAGGGGGCAACTAATGAAAAACTGTTTTTT
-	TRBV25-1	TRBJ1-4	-	CASSDLGQANEKLFF	TGTGCCAGCAGTGATCTTGGGCAGGCTAATGAAAAACTGTTTTTT
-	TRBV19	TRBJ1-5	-	CASSIGSGTGQPQHF	TGTGCCAGTAGTATAGGGTCTGGGACTGGGCAGCCCCAGCATTTT
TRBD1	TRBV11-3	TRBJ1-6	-	CASRYGTGRNSPLHF	TGTGCCAGCAGATACGGGACAGGGAGAAATTCACCCCTCCACTTT
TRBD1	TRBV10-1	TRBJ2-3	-	CASPPPRNRDSDTDTQYF	TGCGCCAGCCCACCACCCAGGAACCGGGACAGCGACACAGATACGCAGTATTTT
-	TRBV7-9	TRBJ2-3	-	CASSLIKPGVDTQYF	TGTGCCAGCAGCTTAATCAAGCCGGGTGTAGATACGCAGTATTTT
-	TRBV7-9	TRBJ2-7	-	CASSGDPTWPYEQYF	TGTGCCAGCAGCGGAGACCCGACTTGGCCATACGAGCAGTACTTC
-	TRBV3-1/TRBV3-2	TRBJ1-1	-	CASSEEGPAFF	TGTGCCAGCAGCGAGGAGGGGCCAGCTTTCTTT
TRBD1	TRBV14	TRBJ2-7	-	CASSPGQGIVAYEQYF	TGTGCCAGCAGCCCGGGACAGGGTATCGTTGCCTACGAGCAGTACTTC
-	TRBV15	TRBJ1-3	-	CATSRERGDLSGNTIYF	TGTGCCACCAGCAGAGAGCGGGGGGACCTCTCTGGAAACACCATATATTTT
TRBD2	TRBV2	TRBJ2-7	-	CASRIAGGTYEQYF	TGTGCCAGCAGAATAGCGGGGGGTACCTACGAGCAGTACTTC
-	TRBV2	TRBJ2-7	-	CASSLTDLSGEQYF	TGCGCCAGCAGCCTCACGGATCTTTCGGGAGAGCAGTACTTC
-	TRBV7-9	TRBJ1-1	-	CASSLGSGGTEAFF	TGTGCCAGCAGCTTAGGGTCCGGAGGGACTGAAGCTTTCTTT
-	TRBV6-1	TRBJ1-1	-	CASSDGKNTEAFF	TGTGCCAGCAGTGACGGAAAGAACACTGAAGCTTTCTTT
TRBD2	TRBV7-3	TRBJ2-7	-	CASSLIGTRGSYEQYF	TGTGCCAGCAGCTTAATTGGGACTAGAGGAAGCTACGAGCAGTACTTC
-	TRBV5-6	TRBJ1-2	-	CASSSDPPVANYGYTF	TGTGCCAGCAGCTCCGACCCTCCGGTGGCTAACTATGGCTACACCTTC
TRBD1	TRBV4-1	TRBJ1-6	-	CASSQTDRGSTPLHF	TGCGCCAGCAGCCAGACCGACAGGGGTTCGACACCCCTCCACTTT